This TCR beta chain was sequenced for a study of T cell repertoires in cytomegalovirus infection. Study-wide background: Indications came from public TCR beta signatures; they pointed to CMV infection and to a matching HLA type.

Comment on this clonotype: The junction does not match germline at one end; this may be a read error.

In TCRdb, the reads were re-called with MiXCR into one record per CDR3 protein. The sample has approximately 500,000 distinct CDR3 sequences; around 11% are singletons. This CDR3 spans 14 amino acids. Sequenced: PBMCs. This chain connects TRBV12-3 or TRBV12-4 to TRBJ1-5; TRBD1 matches at 7 bases. The receptor's source is a human donor in good health (CMV status not recorded). Some clones in this sample may be carry-over from other donors' samples. Written as DNA, the CDR3 is TGTGCCAGCAGTCGCCCAGGGGGAAATCAGCCCCAGCGTTTT. Protein product: CASSRPGGNQPQRF.